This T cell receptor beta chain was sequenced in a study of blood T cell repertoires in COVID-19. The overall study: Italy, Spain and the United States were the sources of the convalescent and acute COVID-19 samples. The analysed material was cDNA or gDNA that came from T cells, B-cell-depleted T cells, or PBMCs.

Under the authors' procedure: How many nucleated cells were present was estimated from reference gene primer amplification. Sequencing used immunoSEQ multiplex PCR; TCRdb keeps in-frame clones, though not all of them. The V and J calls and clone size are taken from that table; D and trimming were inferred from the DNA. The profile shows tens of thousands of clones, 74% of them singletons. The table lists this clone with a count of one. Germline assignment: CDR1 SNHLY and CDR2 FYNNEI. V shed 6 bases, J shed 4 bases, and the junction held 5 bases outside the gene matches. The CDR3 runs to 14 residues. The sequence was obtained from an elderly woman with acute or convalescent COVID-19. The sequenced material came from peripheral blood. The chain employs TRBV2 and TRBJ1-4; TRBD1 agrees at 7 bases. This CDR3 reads CASRRDRVNEKLFF. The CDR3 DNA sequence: TGTGCCAGCAGAAGAGACAGGGTTAATGAAAAACTGTTTTTT.